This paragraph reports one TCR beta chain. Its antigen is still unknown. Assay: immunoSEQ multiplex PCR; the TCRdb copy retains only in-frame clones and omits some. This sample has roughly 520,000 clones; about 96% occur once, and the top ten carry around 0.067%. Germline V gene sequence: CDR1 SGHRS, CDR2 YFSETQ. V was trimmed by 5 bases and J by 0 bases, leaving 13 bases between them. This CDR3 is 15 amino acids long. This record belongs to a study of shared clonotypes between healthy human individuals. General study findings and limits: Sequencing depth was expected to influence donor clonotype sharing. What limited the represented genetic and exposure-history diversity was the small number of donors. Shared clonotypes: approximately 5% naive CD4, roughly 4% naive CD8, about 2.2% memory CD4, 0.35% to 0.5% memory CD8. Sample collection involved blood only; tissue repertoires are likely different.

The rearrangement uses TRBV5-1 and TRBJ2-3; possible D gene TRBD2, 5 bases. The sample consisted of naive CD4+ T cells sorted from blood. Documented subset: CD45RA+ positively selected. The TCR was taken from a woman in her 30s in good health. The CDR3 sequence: CASSRVGGSTDTQYF. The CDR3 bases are TGCGCCAGCAGTCGGGTTGGAGGAAGCACAGATACGCAGTATTTT. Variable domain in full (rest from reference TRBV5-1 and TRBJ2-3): KAGVTQTPRYLIKTRGQQVTLSCSPISGHRSVSWYQQTPGQGLQFLFEYFSETQRNKGNFPGRFSGRQFSNSRSEMNVSTLELGDSALYLCASSRVGGSTDTQYFGPGTRLTVL.